The next 22 T cell receptor beta chains were all read from a single sample in a study of vaccination effects on CD4 cells after COVID-19. No antigens are known for them. Following a roughly 11-day culture, CD4+ T cells were purified. Measured with immunoSEQ multiplex PCR; TCRdb has only the in-frame clones, and not every one. The sample has more than 45,000 clones; 65% to 80% are singletons. The source material was CD4+ T cells from PBMCs cultured without peptide, sampled before COVID-19 vaccination. The receptors originated from a human donor who received a COVID-19 vaccine.

This chain joins TRBV5-1 and TRBJ2-2, with TRBD1 identical over 8 bases. This CDR3 comprises 15 residues. The germline V gene encodes CDR1 SGHRS and CDR2 YFSETQ. The ends lost 3 bases at V and 1 base at J; junction bases unmatched: 2. As DNA, the CDR3 is TGCGCCAGCAGCTGGGACAGGAGGAACACCGGGGAGCTGTTTTTT. Translated: CASSWDRRNTGELFF.

The genes are TRBV7-2 and TRBJ2-5; 8 bases are shared with TRBD2. CDR1 is SGHTA and CDR2 is FQGNSA in the germline V gene. V was pared by 2 bases and J by 3 bases, with 8 bases of the junction left unmatched. The CDR3 totals 16 residues. For the CDR3, the DNA is TGTGCCAGCAGCTTAAGGGCGCGGGGGGTAAAAGAGACCCAGTACTTC. Translated, it gives CASSLRARGVKETQYF.

This clone was seen a handful of times. The gene calls are TRBV7-8 and TRBJ2-7, with 7 bases that match TRBD1. The CDR3 sequence is 15 residues long. The junction had 6 bases not matched to a gene; V was cut back by 2 bases and J by 2 bases. Germline CDR1 is SGHVS and CDR2 is FQNEAQ. The chain's CDR3 is CASSLMGQLPYEQYV. The CDR3 region has the DNA TGTGCCAGCAGCTTAATGGGACAGCTTCCCTACGAGCAGTACGTC.

The CDR3 DNA follows: TGTGCCAGCAGTGAAGGGGGGGGAAGAAGCTATGGCTACACCTTC. It is translated as CASSEGGGRSYGYTF. The rearrangement uses TRBV6-1 and TRBJ1-2; the D gene is possibly TRBD1 (5 bases). The V gene's germline CDR1 is MNHNS and CDR2 SASEGT. V dropped 1 base and J dropped 4 bases, with 13 bases sitting between them. The CDR3 length is 15 residues.

The chain combines TRBV18 with TRBJ1-1; the D gene is possibly TRBD1 (6 bases). V dropped 5 bases and J dropped 1 base, with 14 bases sitting between them. This CDR3 comprises 15 residues. The V gene's germline CDR1 is KGHSH and CDR2 LQKENI. The DNA of the CDR3 is TGTGCCAGCTCAATTCTGACAGGCGGGAACACTGAAGCTTTCTTT. Translated: CASSILTGGNTEAFF.

This clone was detected a few times. The rearrangement joins TRBV5-1 to TRBJ1-1, with a tentative D call TRBD1 (5 bases). The V gene's germline CDR1 is SGHRS and CDR2 YFSETQ. There are 13 residues in the CDR3. V lost 4 bases to trimming and J lost 2 bases, with 9 bases between them. The CDR3 sequence is CASSPRENTEAFF. The CDR3 coding sequence is TGCGCCAGCAGCCCCAGGGAAAACACTGAAGCTTTCTTT. The variable domain in full, with the rest retrieved from reference TRBV5-1 and TRBJ1-1, is KAGVTQTPRYLIKTRGQQVTLSCSPISGHRSVSWYQQTPGQGLQFLFEYFSETQRNKGNFPGRFSGRQFSNSRSEMNVSTLELGDSALYLCASSPRENTEAFFGQGTRLTVV.

The genes are TRBV30 and TRBJ1-3, with D perhaps matching TRBD1 (6 bases). Between the trimmed V and J ends, which lost 1 base and 6 bases, there was a span of 25 bases. CDR3 size: 18 residues. Germline values: CDR1 GTSNPN, CDR2 SVGIG (reference sequence). In nucleotides, the CDR3 is TGTGCCTGGAGTGCCCCCAATTCGGACAGTCATTACGAAAACACCATATATTTT. Its protein is CAWSAPNSDSHYENTIYF.

The table lists this clone with a count of one. The chain has TRBV10-1 and TRBJ2-3; D uncertain. Looked up from germline, CDR1 is WNHNN and CDR2 is SYGVQD (reference sequence). V lost 2 bases to trimming and J lost 1 base, with 10 bases between them. The CDR3 is 15 amino acids. The CDR3 spells CASSEDTGGTDTQYF. DNA of the CDR3: TGCGCCAGCAGTGAGGACACGGGTGGCACAGATACGCAGTATTTT.

The chain couples TRBV7-9 to TRBJ1-1; 10 bases fit TRBD1. Looked up from germline, CDR1 is SEHNR and CDR2 is FQNEAQ (reference sequence). V trimming: 1 base; J trimming: 1 base; junction bases outside the gene matches: 3. The CDR3 extends over 16 amino acids. CDR3 protein: CASSLGDRGGNTEAFF. CDR3 bases: TGTGCCAGCAGCTTAGGGGACAGGGGAGGGAACACTGAAGCTTTCTTT.

The chain uses TRBV12-3 or TRBV12-4 and TRBJ1-1; D is unclear. The CDR3 spans 12 residues. Trimming stripped 6 bases from V and 5 bases from J, with 10 bases between. The CDR3 region is CASRPSWTEAFF. The CDR3 DNA follows: TGTGCCAGCAGACCCTCATGGACTGAAGCTTTCTTT.

The rearrangement uses TRBV7-8 and TRBJ2-1; weak D call: TRBD2 (5 bases). This CDR3 comprises 14 residues. V was clipped by 5 bases and J by 8 bases, with 16 bases between them. Germline V gene sequence: CDR1 SGHVS, CDR2 FQNEAQ. The CDR3 bases are TGTGCCAGCAGCCGAACCTCTCTGCGGGATGAGCAGTTCTTC. Translated, it gives CASSRTSLRDEQFF.

This chain connects TRBV24-1 to TRBJ1-4; TRBD1 might be the D (6 bases). The germline V gene has CDR1 KGHDR and CDR2 SFDVKD. The CDR3 extends over 16 amino acids. The V gene lost 3 bases and the J gene lost 0 bases, with 10 bases spanning the gap. CDR3 sequence reads: CATSDATGTTNEKLFF. CDR3 bases: TGTGCCACCAGTGATGCAACAGGGACAACTAATGAAAAACTGTTTTTT.

As regards this clone: A junction end diverges from the germline sequence, so it may reflect a read error. The chain uses TRBV30 and TRBJ1-4; TRBD1 agrees at 7 bases. This CDR3 has 17 residues. Germline V lookup: CDR1 GTSNPN, CDR2 SVGIG (reference sequence). CDR3 protein: CAWSVLWDRTSNDKLFF. CDR3 bases: TGTGCCTGGAGTGTACTTTGGGACAGAACCTCTAATGATAAACTGTTTTTT.

This rearrangement joins TRBV6-2 or TRBV6-3 to TRBJ1-3; the D is unclear. The V end lost 0 bases, the J end lost 2 bases, and 14 bases lay between the germline ends. The CDR3 totals 17 residues. Germline V gene data show CDR1 as MNHEY and CDR2 as SVGEGT. CDR3 region: CASSYSYDTGTGNTIYF. DNA of the CDR3: TGTGCCAGCAGTTACTCCTATGACACCGGCACTGGAAACACCATATATTTT.

V gene TRBV7-2 combines with J gene TRBJ2-6; tentatively, D is TRBD1 (5 bases). The V gene's germline CDR1 is SGHTA and CDR2 FQGNSA. The CDR3 extends over 15 amino acids. V gave up 6 bases and J gave up 0 bases, with 9 bases separating them. In DNA, the CDR3 is TGTGCCAGCAGGCCAGGGTCCTCTGGGGCCAACGTCCTGACTTTC. This translates into CASRPGSSGANVLTF.

This chain links TRBV9 with TRBJ1-4, with D possibly TRBD1 on 6 matching bases. Trimming cost V 4 bases and J 8 bases, with 18 bases left between them. Looked up from germline, CDR1 is SGDLS and CDR2 is YYNGEE. This CDR3 contains 15 residues. The CDR3, as DNA: TGTGCCAGCAGCCCCGAGGGGGGGGCTTGGGAAAAACTGTTTTTT. Its protein is CASSPEGGAWEKLFF.

This clone showed up just a few times. V gene TRBV5-8 combines with J gene TRBJ2-5; D gene unclear. The CDR3 extends over 13 amino acids. V dropped 4 bases and J dropped 7 bases, with 14 bases sitting between them. The germline CDR1 and CDR2 sequences are SGHTS and YDEGEE. CDR3 DNA sequence: TGTGCCAGCAGCGCTAGGACCCCGAGGACCCAGTACTTC. Its protein product is CASSARTPRTQYF. Drawing the rest from reference TRBV5-8 and TRBJ2-5, the complete variable domain is EAGVTQSPTHLIKTRGQQATLRCSPISGHTSVYWYQQALGLGLQFLLWYDEGEERNRGNFPPRFSGRQFPNYSSELNVNALELEDSALYLCASSARTPRTQYFGPGTRLLVL.

This sequence joins TRBV5-1 and TRBJ1-5; D remains unclear. CDR3 length: 13 residues. V was clipped by 0 bases and J by 8 bases, with 9 bases between them. CDR1 is SGHRS and CDR2 is YFSETQ in the germline V gene. CDR3 amino acids: CASSLEGFEPQHF. The CDR3, as DNA: TGCGCCAGCAGCTTGGAAGGGTTCGAGCCCCAGCATTTT.

The gene calls are TRBV11-3 and TRBJ2-5, with 9 bases identical to TRBD1. This CDR3 has 15 amino acids. The V and J ends lost 5 bases and 4 bases, in that order; junction bases with no gene match: 8. Germline V gene lookup returns CDR1 SGHNT and CDR2 YENEEA. The CDR3 nucleotides are TGTGCCAGCAGCCACCGGGACAGGGAGGTAGAGACCCAGTACTTC. Its protein is CASSHRDREVETQYF. Combining the CDR3 with reference TRBV11-3 and TRBJ2-5 gives the whole variable domain EAGVVQSPRYKIIEKKQPVAFWCNPISGHNTLYWYLQNLGQGPELLIRYENEEAVDDSQLPKDRFSAERLKGVDSTLKIQPAELGDSAVYLCASSHRDREVETQYFGPGTRLLVL.

The chain has TRBV28 and TRBJ2-3; 11 positions match TRBD2. The CDR3 covers 14 residues. CDR1 and CDR2 from the germline V gene are MDHEN and SYDVKM. Trimming took 4 bases from V and 3 from J; bases not matched to a gene: 0. This CDR3 is CASSSSGGTDTQYF. CDR3 bases: TGTGCCAGCAGTTCTAGCGGGGGGACAGATACGCAGTATTTT.

The chain recombines TRBV11-2 with TRBJ1-3; no clear D. Trimming shortened V by 5 bases and J by 4 bases, and 9 bases separated the two germline ends. This CDR3 comprises 13 residues. In germline, CDR1 is SGHAT, CDR2 FQNNGV. CDR3 nucleotides: TGTGCCAGCAGCAGAGACGGGGGAAACACCATATATTTT. Its translation: CASSRDGGNTIYF.

This chain links TRBV5-1 with TRBJ1-4, with D possibly matching TRBD1 (5 bases). This CDR3 is 16 amino acids long. From germline, CDR1 is SGHRS and CDR2 YFSETQ. V was trimmed by 4 bases and J by 4 bases, leaving 17 bases between them. The CDR3, as DNA: TGCGCCAGCAGCCTAAACCCGGGACGGGGTAATGAAAAACTGTTTTTT. Translation gives CASSLNPGRGNEKLFF.